This T cell receptor (beta chain) was obtained from a study of Ad26.COV2.S vaccination and SARS-CoV-2 variants. Study in general: The COV1001 Ad26.COV2.S trial arm included the donor. Study-level points and caveats: Marked by substantial breadth, spike-specific CD8+ and CD4+ T cell responses were reportedly seen after vaccination. Among vaccine recipients, spike-specific TCR breadth exceeded that of placebo recipients.

Produced via immunoSEQ multiplex PCR; TCRdb's table is partial and in-frame only. The data contain 300,000 to 400,000 clones, 90% of them singletons. As to treatment: about 20 received Ad26.COV2.S at low or high dose, single or two shots; 5 received placebo; per-sample allocation not given. Sampling occurred on day 63 after the first vaccine or placebo injection. SARS-CoV-2 spike from the Wuhan strain was encoded by the vaccine, an Ad26 vector. This clone was counted between two and nine times. Its antigen remains unidentified. The source of this sequence is a person aged 18-65 years who received the Ad26.COV2.S COVID-19 vaccine or a placebo. Sequences were derived from peripheral blood, sampled in a trial of Ad26.COV2.S vaccine versus placebo.

CDR3: CASSPQPGAGQPGTDSPLHF. Here the CDR3 DNA reads TGTGCCAGCAGCCCTCAGCCGGGGGCGGGGCAGCCCGGAACGGATTCACCCCTCCACTTT. This rearrangement joins TRBV7-6 to TRBJ1-6; D possibly corresponds to TRBD1 (6 bases). Germline V lookup: CDR1 SGHVS, CDR2 FNYEAQ. V lost 5 bases and J lost 8, with 31 bases in between. The CDR3 has 20 amino acids.